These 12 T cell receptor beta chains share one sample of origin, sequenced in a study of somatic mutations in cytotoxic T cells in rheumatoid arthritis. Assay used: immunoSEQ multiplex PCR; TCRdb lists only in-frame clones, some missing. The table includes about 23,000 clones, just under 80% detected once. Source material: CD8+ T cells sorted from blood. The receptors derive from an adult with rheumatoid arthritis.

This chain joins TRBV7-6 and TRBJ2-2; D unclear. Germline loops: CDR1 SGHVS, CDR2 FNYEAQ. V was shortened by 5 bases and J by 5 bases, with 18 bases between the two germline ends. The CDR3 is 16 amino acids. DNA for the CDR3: TGTGCCAGCAGCCCCGAGGCTTGGGTCGGAACCGGGGAGCTGTTTTTT. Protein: CASSPEAWVGTGELFF.

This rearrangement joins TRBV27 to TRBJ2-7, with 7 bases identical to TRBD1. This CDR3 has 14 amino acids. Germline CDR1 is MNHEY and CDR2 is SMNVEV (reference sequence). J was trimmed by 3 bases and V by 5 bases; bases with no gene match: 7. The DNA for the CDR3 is TGTGCCAGCAGTCCCAGGGGGTATGTCTACGAGCAGTACTTC. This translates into CASSPRGYVYEQYF.

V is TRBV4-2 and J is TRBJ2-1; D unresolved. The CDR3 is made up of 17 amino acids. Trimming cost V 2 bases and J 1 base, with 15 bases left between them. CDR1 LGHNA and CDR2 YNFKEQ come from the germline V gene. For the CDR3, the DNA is TGTGCCAGCAGCCAATCTATTGCGAGTTTTTCCTACAATGAGCAGTTCTTC. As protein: CASSQSIASFSYNEQFF.

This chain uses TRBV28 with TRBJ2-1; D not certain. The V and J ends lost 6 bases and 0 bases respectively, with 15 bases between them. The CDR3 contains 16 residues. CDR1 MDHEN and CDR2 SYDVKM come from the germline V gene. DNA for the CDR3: TGTGCCAGCAGGAGCCCGGGTTCGAGCTCCTACAATGAGCAGTTCTTC. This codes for CASRSPGSSSYNEQFF.

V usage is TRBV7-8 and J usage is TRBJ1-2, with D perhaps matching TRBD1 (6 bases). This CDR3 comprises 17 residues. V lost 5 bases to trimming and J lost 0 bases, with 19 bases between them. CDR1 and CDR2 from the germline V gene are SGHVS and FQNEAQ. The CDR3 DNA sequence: TGTGCCAGCAGCCAGCTAAGACAGGTGCGGCCTAACTATGGCTACACCTTC. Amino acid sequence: CASSQLRQVRPNYGYTF.

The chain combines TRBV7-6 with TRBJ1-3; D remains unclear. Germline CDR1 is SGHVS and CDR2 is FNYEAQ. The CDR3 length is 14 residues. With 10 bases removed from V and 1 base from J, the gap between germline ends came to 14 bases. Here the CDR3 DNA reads TGTGCCACCGCGCCGGTTGATTCTGGAAACACCATATATTTT. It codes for CATAPVDSGNTIYF.

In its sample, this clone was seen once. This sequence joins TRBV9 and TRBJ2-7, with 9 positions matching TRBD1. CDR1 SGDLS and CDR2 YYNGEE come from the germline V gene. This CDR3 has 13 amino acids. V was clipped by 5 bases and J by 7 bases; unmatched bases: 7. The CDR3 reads CASSAGTGREQYF. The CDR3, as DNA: TGTGCCAGCAGTGCTGGGACAGGGAGGGAGCAGTACTTC.

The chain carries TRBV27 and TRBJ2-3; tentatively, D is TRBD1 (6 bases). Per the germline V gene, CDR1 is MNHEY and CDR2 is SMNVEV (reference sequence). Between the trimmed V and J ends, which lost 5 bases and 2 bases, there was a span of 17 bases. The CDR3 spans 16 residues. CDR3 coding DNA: TGTGCCAGCAGTCGAGTCCGGGACACCTACACAGATACGCAGTATTTT. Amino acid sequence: CASSRVRDTYTDTQYF.

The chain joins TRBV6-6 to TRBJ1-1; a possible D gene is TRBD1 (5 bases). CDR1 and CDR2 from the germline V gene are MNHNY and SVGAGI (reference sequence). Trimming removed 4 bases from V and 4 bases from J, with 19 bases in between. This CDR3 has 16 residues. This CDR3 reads CASSSQSGTRITEAFF. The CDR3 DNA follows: TGTGCCAGCAGTTCTCAATCGGGGACCAGGATCACTGAAGCTTTCTTT.

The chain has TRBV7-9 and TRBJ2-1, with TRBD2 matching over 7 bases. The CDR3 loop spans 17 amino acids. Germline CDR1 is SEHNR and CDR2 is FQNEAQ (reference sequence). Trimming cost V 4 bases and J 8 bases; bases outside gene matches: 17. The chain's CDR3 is CASSSRLLAGEGDEQFF. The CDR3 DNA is TGTGCCAGCAGCTCCAGGTTATTGGCGGGAGAGGGCGATGAGCAGTTCTTC. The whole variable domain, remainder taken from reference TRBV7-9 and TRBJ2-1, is DTGVSQNPRHKITKRGQNVTFRCDPISEHNRLYWYRQTLGQGPEFLTYFQNEAQLEKSRLLSDRFSAERPKGSFSTLEIQRTEQGDSAMYLCASSSRLLAGEGDEQFFGPGTRLTVL.

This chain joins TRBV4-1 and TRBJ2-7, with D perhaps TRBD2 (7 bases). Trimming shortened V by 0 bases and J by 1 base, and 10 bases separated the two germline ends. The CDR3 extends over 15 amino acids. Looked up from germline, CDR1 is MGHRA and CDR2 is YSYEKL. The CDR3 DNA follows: TGCGCCAGCAGCCAAGATCGGGGGGCGTCCTACGAGCAGTACTTC. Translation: CASSQDRGASYEQYF.

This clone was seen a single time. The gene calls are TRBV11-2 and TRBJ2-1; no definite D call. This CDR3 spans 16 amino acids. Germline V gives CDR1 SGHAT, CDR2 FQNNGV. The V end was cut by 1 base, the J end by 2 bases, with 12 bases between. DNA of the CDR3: TGTGCCAGCAGCTTAGGCCCCTCGGGCACCTACAATGAGCAGTTCTTC. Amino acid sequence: CASSLGPSGTYNEQFF.